Included here is one T cell receptor beta chain sequence, with context. Its target is unknown. This record belongs to a study of beta chain features in type 1 diabetes. Study-wide results and limits: All four CD4+ subsets from Type 1 diabetes patients carried moderately but significantly shorter TCRB CDR3s.

The CDR3 runs to 15 residues. Germline CDR1 is MNHEY and CDR2 is SVGAGI. V lost 6 bases and J lost 7; bases outside the gene matches: 10. Of the isolated RNA, all was reverse transcribed, and so the sequenced material was expressed TCRB transcripts. Only in-frame clones appear in the TCRdb table, and some are missing; sequencing was by immunoSEQ multiplex PCR. Among 300,000 to 400,000 clones listed, 9.5% to 10% were seen once. This clonotype was sampled from a man under 40 with type 1 diabetes. Material: central memory CD4+ T cells from blood. The chain couples TRBV6-5 to TRBJ1-2; TRBD1 agrees at 11 bases. The CDR3 DNA sequence: TGTGCCAGCAGCTCCTCCGGGACAGGGGGTTTTGGCTACACCTTC. Translated: CASSSSGTGGFGYTF.